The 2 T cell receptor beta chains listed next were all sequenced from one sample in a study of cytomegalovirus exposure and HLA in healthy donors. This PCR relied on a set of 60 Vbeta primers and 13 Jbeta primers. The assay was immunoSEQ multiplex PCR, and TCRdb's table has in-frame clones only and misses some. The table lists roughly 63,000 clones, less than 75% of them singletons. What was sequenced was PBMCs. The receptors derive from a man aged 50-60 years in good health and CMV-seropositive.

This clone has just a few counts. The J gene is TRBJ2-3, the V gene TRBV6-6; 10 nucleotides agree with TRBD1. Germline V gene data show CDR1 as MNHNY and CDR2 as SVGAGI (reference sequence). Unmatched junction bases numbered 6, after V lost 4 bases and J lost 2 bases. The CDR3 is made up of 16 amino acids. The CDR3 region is CASSSTGTGATDTQYF. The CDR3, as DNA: TGTGCCAGCAGTTCCACCGGGACAGGGGCCACAGATACGCAGTATTTT.

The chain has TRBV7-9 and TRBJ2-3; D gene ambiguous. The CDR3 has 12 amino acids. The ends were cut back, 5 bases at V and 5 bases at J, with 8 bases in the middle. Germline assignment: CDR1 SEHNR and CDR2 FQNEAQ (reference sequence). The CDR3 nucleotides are TGTGCCAGCAGCACGTACGGAGATACGCAGTATTTT. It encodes CASSTYGDTQYF.